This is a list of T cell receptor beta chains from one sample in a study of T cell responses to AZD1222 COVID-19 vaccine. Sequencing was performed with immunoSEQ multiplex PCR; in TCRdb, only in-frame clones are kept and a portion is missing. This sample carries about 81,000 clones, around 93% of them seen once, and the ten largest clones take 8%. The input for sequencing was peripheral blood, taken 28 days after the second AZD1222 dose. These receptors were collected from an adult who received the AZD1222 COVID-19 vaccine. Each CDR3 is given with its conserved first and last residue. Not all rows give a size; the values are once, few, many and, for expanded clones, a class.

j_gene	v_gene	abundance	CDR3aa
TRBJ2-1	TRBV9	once	CASSVGVAGPNEQFF
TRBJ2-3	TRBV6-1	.	CASSESGDPTDTQYF
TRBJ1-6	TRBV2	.	CASSESRPPTGLHF
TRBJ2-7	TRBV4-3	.	CASSQGQGHYEQYF
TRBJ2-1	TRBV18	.	CASSPRTGGDNEQFF
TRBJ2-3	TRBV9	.	CASSVGARGADTQYF
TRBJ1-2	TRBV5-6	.	CASSLGQRANYGYTF
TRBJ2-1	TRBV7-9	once	CASSRGVAGLSSYNEQFF
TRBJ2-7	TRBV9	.	CASSVAAGLTYEQYF
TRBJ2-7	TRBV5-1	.	CASSFGSFEQYF
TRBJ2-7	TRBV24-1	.	CATSDSSGISYEQYF
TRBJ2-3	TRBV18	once	CASSSRTGARTDTQYF
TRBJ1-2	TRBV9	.	CASSVQGNYGYTF
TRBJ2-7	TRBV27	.	CASSLKGKAYEQYF
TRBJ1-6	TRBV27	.	CASSSPRRGESPLHF
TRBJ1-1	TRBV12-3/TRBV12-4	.	CASSLIESTEAFF
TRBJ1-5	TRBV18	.	CASSSGAGGRNQPQHF
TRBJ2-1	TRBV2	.	CASRPTQGGNEQFF
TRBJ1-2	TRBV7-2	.	CASSPQGLGNYGYTF